This TCR beta chain was observed in a study of T cell responses to AZD1222 COVID-19 vaccine. Study-level results: In a largely white British group with more females than males, clonal diversity was possibly underestimated. Unmutated variant regions are reportedly targeted by nearly half of spike-specific TCRs. Spike-specific TCR depth and breadth grew after two AZD1222 doses. Researchers took repertoire samples only after the peak T cell response had come.

Clones were read by immunoSEQ multiplex PCR, and TCRdb kept only the in-frame ones, dropping some. The table has 120,000 to 150,000 clones, 90% to 95% seen once. J lost 6 bases, V lost 8 bases, and 10 bases had no gene match. This CDR3 contains 17 residues. The germline gives CDR1 LNHDA, CDR2 SQIVND (reference sequence). This clone came up once. Its antigen is as yet unknown. The rearrangement joins TRBV19 to TRBJ2-2, with 15 nucleotides matching TRBD2. Sequencing used peripheral blood, obtained on day 0 of MenACWY control vaccination. The clonotype comes from an adult in good health. For the CDR3, the DNA is TGTGCCAGTGATCATTCCGGGACTAGCGGGGGGTCCGGGGAGCTGTTTTTT. Protein product: CASDHSGTSGGSGELFF.